Given below is one T cell receptor (beta chain) in context. Antigen specificity is unknown. The data originate from a study of T cell clusters in autoimmune cytopenias. On the study more broadly: The median distinct TRB clonotype count was about 2,500 per sample, from a median around 52,000 reads. Regarding the study as a whole: TRB repertoire shifts in secondary cytopenia and chronic lymphocytic leukemia mostly reflected lymphoma, not autoimmunity.

TRB rearrangements were amplified by touch-down multiplex PCR with mixed TRB-A/B primers. TCRdb reanalyzed the multiplex PCR reads and collapses them to one entry per CDR3 protein, without DNA. The table for this sample gives nearly 15,000 distinct CDR3 sequences. Each sample's input was roughly 270 ng genomic DNA, 38,000 or so genome equivalents. The CDR3 consists of 14 residues. Per the germline V gene, CDR1 is SGHNT and CDR2 is YYREEE (reference sequence). These data were likewise used in another study, on T cell repertoires in aging, cancer and after chemotherapy. From that paper: The whole study produced a dataset of several million TCR reads.

The TCR comes from a human donor in good health. The V and J genes are TRBV5-4 and TRBJ1-6. Sequencing was done on a sample of peripheral blood. The chain's CDR3 is CASSLESYNSPLHF.